This entry lists 18 T cell receptor beta chains sequenced from one sample in a study of spatial heterogeneity in lung cancer. The time point is: sample taken at primary tumor resection. The input material, whole RNA from tumor, nontumor lung or frozen PBMC, was sequenced unsorted. TCRdb reprocessed the 5' RACE reads via MiXCR and lists one record per CDR3 protein. The table lists roughly 80,000 distinct CDR3 sequences, roughly 12% of them singletons, with approximately 4.6% in the top ten. The sample was PBMCs, taken at surgery. The receptor set was obtained from a male donor with early-stage non-small cell lung cancer.

V gene TRBV29-1 combines with J gene TRBJ1-5; D remains ambiguous. CDR3 length equals 15 residues. Germline V gene lookup returns CDR1 SQVTM and CDR2 ANQGSEA. Trimming stripped 6 bases from V and 1 base from J, with 16 bases between. Here the CDR3 reads CSVQYPLGSNQPQHF. CDR3 bases: TGCAGCGTACAATACCCCCTTGGAAGCAATCAGCCCCAGCATTTT.

V usage is TRBV29-1 and J usage is TRBJ2-7, with TRBD2 as a possible D gene (5 bases). Between the trimmed V and J ends, which lost 6 bases and 3 bases, there was a span of 15 bases. The CDR3 is 13 amino acids. CDR1 is SQVTM and CDR2 is ANQGSEA in the germline V gene. The CDR3, as DNA: TGCAGCGTCGTCGTAGTCAGCGGCTACGAGCAGTACTTC. Translating it yields CSVVVVSGYEQYF.

The chain uses TRBV9 and TRBJ2-5; TRBD2 might be the D (5 bases). The CDR3 extends over 15 amino acids. Germline assignment: CDR1 SGDLS and CDR2 YYNGEE. V was clipped by 0 bases and J by 2 bases, with 11 bases between them. In DNA form, the CDR3 reads TGTGCCAGCAGCGTAGCTACGGACTCACAAGAGACCCAGTACTTC. This sequence encodes CASSVATDSQETQYF.

Many counts were recorded for this clonotype. The J gene is TRBJ2-6, the V gene TRBV12-3 or TRBV12-4; TRBD2 aligns across 8 bases. The CDR3 length is 16 residues. Trimming cost V 4 bases and J 2 bases; bases outside gene matches: 4. The CDR3 DNA follows: TGTGCCAGCAGTTCTGTCGGGGGGGCTGGGGCCAACGTCCTGACTTTC. Its protein is CASSSVGGAGANVLTF.

This clonotype has just a few counts. The genes are TRBV7-6 and TRBJ1-4; 10 bases match TRBD1. This CDR3 has 17 amino acids. From germline, CDR1 is SGHVS and CDR2 FNYEAQ. V shed 5 bases, J shed 2 bases, and the junction held 8 bases outside the gene matches. The CDR3 nucleotides are TGTGCCAGCAGCCCGAGACAGGGGGCTACTACTAATGAAAAACTGTTTTTT. Encoded protein: CASSPRQGATTNEKLFF.

The chain employs TRBV19 and TRBJ1-6, with D perhaps TRBD1 (5 bases). V lost 5 bases to trimming and J lost 10 bases, with 12 bases between them. The CDR3 extends over 13 amino acids. Germline V gives CDR1 LNHDA, CDR2 SQIVND (reference sequence). The chain's CDR3 is CASSPREGSPLHF. The CDR3 DNA reads as TGTGCCAGTAGTCCCCGCGAGGGGTCACCCCTCCACTTT.

This clonotype occurred many times. This chain uses TRBV6-1 with TRBJ1-1, with D possibly being TRBD1 (5 bases). The CDR3 covers 14 residues. V was clipped by 5 bases and J by 0 bases, with 10 bases between them. Germline V gene lookup returns CDR1 MNHNS and CDR2 SASEGT. The CDR3 protein is CASSKTVLNTEAFF. CDR3 coding DNA: TGTGCCAGCAGTAAGACAGTATTGAACACTGAAGCTTTCTTT.

V is TRBV23-1 and J is TRBJ2-7; 8 bases are a match to TRBD1. TRBV23-1 is an open reading frame whose function is uncertain. The V gene end was trimmed by 0 bases and the J gene end by 1 base; junction bases not matched to a gene: 5. CDR3 length: 16 amino acids. CDR3 sequence reads: CASSQSGQGKSYEQYF. Written as DNA, the CDR3 is TGCGCCAGCAGTCAATCAGGACAGGGCAAATCCTACGAGCAGTACTTC.

This clonotype was detected ten times or more. This CDR3 is CASSLGGGSQDTQYF. DNA for the CDR3: TGTGCCAGCAGCTTAGGAGGGGGGAGTCAGGATACGCAGTATTTT. The chain is built from TRBV7-2 and TRBJ2-3, with D perhaps assigned TRBD1 or TRBD2 (6 bases each). The germline V gene has CDR1 SGHTA and CDR2 FQGNSA. The CDR3 has 15 residues. V was cut by 1 base and J by 6 bases, with 14 bases left in between.

This clonotype came up many times. This sequence joins TRBV29-1 and TRBJ2-1, with unresolved D. Germline assignment: CDR1 SQVTM and CDR2 ANQGSEA. The CDR3 contains 12 residues. Deletions cut 5 bases from V and 5 bases from J, with 10 bases between. The CDR3, as DNA: TGCAGCGTTCCCCGTCTCGACAATGAGCAGTTCTTC. It translates to CSVPRLDNEQFF.

In this sample, this clonotype turned up a few times. This sequence joins TRBV7-9 and TRBJ2-2; TRBD1 matches 7 bases. Germline loops: CDR1 SEHNR, CDR2 FQNEAQ (reference sequence). V lost 5 bases and J lost 7; bases outside the gene matches: 13. The CDR3 is 16 amino acids. CDR3 nucleotide sequence: TGTGCCAGCAGCGCCCCGACAGGGTATGAGGACGGGGAGCTGTTTTTT. Translating gives CASSAPTGYEDGELFF.

This clonotype was counted a few times. The chain carries TRBV5-1 and TRBJ2-7, with 12 bases fitting TRBD1. From germline, CDR1 is SGHRS and CDR2 YFSETQ. This CDR3 is 15 amino acids long. V gave up 4 bases and J gave up 5 bases; unmatched junction bases: 7. The CDR3: CASSHSGDRGHEQYF. DNA of the CDR3: TGCGCCAGCAGCCATAGTGGGGACAGGGGGCACGAGCAGTACTTC.

V usage is TRBV29-1 and J usage is TRBJ1-3; TRBD1 might be the D (5 bases). The CDR3 sequence is 13 residues long. Germline V gene sequence: CDR1 SQVTM, CDR2 ANQGSEA. V was clipped by 5 bases and J by 4 bases, with 12 bases between them. CDR3: CSVFSGPGNTIYF. CDR3 in DNA: TGCAGCGTTTTTTCGGGGCCCGGAAACACCATATATTTT. The whole variable domain, filled in from reference TRBV29-1 and TRBJ1-3, reads SAVISQKPSRDICQRGTSLTIQCQVDSQVTMMFWYRQQPGQSLTLIATANQGSEATYESGFVIDKFPISRPNLTFSTLTVSNMSPEDSSIYLCSVFSGPGNTIYFGEGSWLTVV.

V gene TRBV10-3 combines with J gene TRBJ2-1; 7 positions agree with TRBD1. V shed 0 bases and J 7 bases; nucleotides not matched to a gene: 3. Germline CDR1 and CDR2: ENHRY and SYGVKD. The CDR3 sequence is 14 residues long. The CDR3 bases are TGTGCCATCAGTGAGTCGCCCAGGGGGAATGAGCAGTTCTTC. This gives the protein CAISESPRGNEQFF.

The sample holds a few counts of this clonotype. The chain links TRBV11-2 to TRBJ2-5; D is uncertain. In germline, CDR1 is SGHAT, CDR2 FQNNGV. The CDR3 runs to 12 residues. V shed 8 bases and J shed 5 bases, with 12 bases lying between them. CDR3 DNA: TGTGCCAGCGCCGCTTTCCCCGAGACCCAGTACTTC. Translating gives CASAAFPETQYF.

In its sample, this clonotype was seen many times. The chain carries TRBV5-8 and TRBJ1-5; D is ambiguous. Germline-derived CDR1 and CDR2 are SGHTS and YDEGEE. This CDR3 spans 12 amino acids. Trimming removed 5 bases at V and 7 bases at J, with 10 bases between. As DNA, the CDR3 is TGTGCCAGCAGTAGCTCGGGACAGCCCCAGCATTTT. Amino acids: CASSSSGQPQHF.

The chain is built from TRBV3-1 and TRBJ2-6, with 9 bases fitting TRBD1. The germline CDR1 and CDR2 sequences are LGHDT and YNNKEL (reference sequence). The V segment lost 0 bases and the J segment 0 bases; nucleotides outside the gene matches: 12. This CDR3 region has 21 residues. CDR3 in amino acids: CASSQDRGQGDTPSGANVLTF. The DNA for the CDR3 is TGTGCCAGCAGCCAAGATAGGGGACAGGGTGACACCCCCTCTGGGGCCAACGTCCTGACTTTC.

The chain combines TRBV20-1 with TRBJ1-1; 9 bases fit TRBD1. Losses at the gene ends were 2 bases for V and 4 bases for J; bases not matched to a gene: 11. This CDR3 has 16 amino acids. Per the germline V gene, CDR1 is DFQATT and CDR2 is SNEGSKA (reference sequence). CDR3 loop: CSARNGDRGVGTEAFF. DNA of the CDR3: TGCAGTGCTAGAAATGGTGACAGGGGGGTCGGCACTGAAGCTTTCTTT.